This TCR beta chain was sequenced during a study of T cell responses to AZD1222 COVID-19 vaccine. Findings and caveats of the study: Among vaccine-associated CD4 TCRs, coverage spanned spike, with dominance at 160-218 and 743-854. Reportedly, nearly half of unique spike TCRs recognized epitopes outside B.1.351/B.1.1.7 mutations.

In the case of this clone: Its target is unknown.

Sequencing was performed with immunoSEQ multiplex PCR; in TCRdb, only in-frame clones are kept and a portion is missing. The repertoire consists of around 110,000 clones, with under 95% occurring once and the leading ten covering about 20%. Here the sequenced sample was peripheral blood, taken on day 0 of AZD1222 vaccination. The source is an adult in good health.

The CDR3 coding sequence is TGCGCCAGCAGGACCGGGACTAAGAGCACAGATACGCAGTATTTT. This sequence encodes CASRTGTKSTDTQYF. This sequence joins TRBV5-1 and TRBJ2-3, with TRBD2 matching 7 bases. From germline, CDR1 is SGHRS and CDR2 YFSETQ. The CDR3 has 15 residues. The V and J ends lost 5 bases and 0 bases, in that order; junction bases with no gene match: 6.